This TCR beta chain was sequenced in a study of blood T cell repertoires in COVID-19. Study-level information: T cells, B-cell-depleted T cells, or PBMCs supplied cDNA or gDNA.

TCRdb keeps only in-frame clones here, not all; method: immunoSEQ multiplex PCR. The data show about 240,000 clones, 86% seen once. Germline CDR1 and CDR2: KGHDR and SFDVKD. Trimming stripped 4 bases from V and 5 bases from J, with 17 bases between. CDR3 length: 16 residues. The cohort comprised adults aged about 18 to 100 years residing in 20 to 25 US areas. There are a few counts of this clone. What was sequenced was PBMCs or T cells enriched from blood (not recorded which). The source of this sequence is a woman aged 40 to 50 with acute COVID-19. The V call is TRBV24-1, the J call TRBJ2-1; D is undetermined. The CDR3 nucleotides are TGTGCCACCAGTGACCTGCAAGCCAGCGCGGACAATGAGCAGTTCTTC. Protein product: CATSDLQASADNEQFF.